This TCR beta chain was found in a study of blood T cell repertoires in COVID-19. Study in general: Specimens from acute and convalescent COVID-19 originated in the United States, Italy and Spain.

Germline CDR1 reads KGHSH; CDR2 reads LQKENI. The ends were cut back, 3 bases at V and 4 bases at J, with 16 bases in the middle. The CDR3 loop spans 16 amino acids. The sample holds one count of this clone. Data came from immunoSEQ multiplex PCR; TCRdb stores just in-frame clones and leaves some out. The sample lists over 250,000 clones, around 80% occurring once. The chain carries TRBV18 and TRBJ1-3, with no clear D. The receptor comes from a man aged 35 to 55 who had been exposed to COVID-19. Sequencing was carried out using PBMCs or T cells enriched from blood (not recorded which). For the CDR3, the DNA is TGTGCCAGCTCACCCCTCGAGGTGGGTATAGGAAACACCATATATTTT. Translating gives CASSPLEVGIGNTIYF.